The rows below give T cell receptor beta chains drawn from one sample of a study of regulatory T cells in long-lasting Graves disease. TCRdb used MiXCR to reprocess the multiplex PCR reads, holding one entry per CDR3 protein. The data contain 510,000 or so distinct CDR3 sequences, approximately 12% of them seen just once; the ten biggest clones take up around 9.3%. The data were also submitted as part of a second study, on T cells in Graves' hyperthyroidism and ophthalmopathy.

Sequencing used peripheral blood mononuclear cells (PBMCs), obtained at new diagnosis, from a patient treated with antithyroid drugs. All receptors come from a woman aged 25 to 45 with Graves disease. Both conserved end residues are part of each CDR3.

j_call cdr3_length v_call cdr3_aa
TRBJ2-1 17 TRBV6-1 CASTNRGGREMLNEQFF
TRBJ1-3 14 TRBV6-1 CASITWHSGNTIYF
TRBJ2-5 15 TRBV7-2 CASSSRTGRSETQYF
TRBJ2-3 16 TRBV30 CAWTLLLHPPGDTQYF
TRBJ1-3 15 TRBV7-2 CASSWAGGGGNTIYF
TRBJ2-3 17 TRBV7-8 CASSLEGLALSTDTQYF
TRBJ2-7 14 TRBV20-1 CSAIKRGPTYEQYF
TRBJ2-1 14 TRBV7-9 CASSPWTGENEQFF
TRBJ2-6 12 TRBV20-1 CSARSGANVLTF
TRBJ2-1 19 TRBV19 CASSSKPYSGRADRVEQFF
TRBJ2-1 13 TRBV20-1 CSARTSGRNEQFF
TRBJ2-7 14 TRBV7-9 CASSLARTAKEQYF
TRBJ2-5 14 TRBV7-3 CASSTNTGDETQYF
TRBJ2-5 16 TRBV20-1 CSARGGLAGGQETQYF
TRBJ2-3 14 TRBV7-9 CASSLGQTTDTQYF
TRBJ2-3 14 TRBV2 CANPTGGETDTQYF
TRBJ2-2 12 TRBV12-3/TRBV12-4 CASSQGTGELFF
TRBJ2-7 15 TRBV5-5 CASSFQDRGTYEQYF
TRBJ2-7 13 TRBV3-1 CASSHHSAYEQYF
TRBJ1-2 14 TRBV9 CASSVALGVDGYTF
TRBJ1-1 14 TRBV20-1 CSARRSGNRLYAFF
TRBJ2-3 15 TRBV5-1 CASSLFPGVTDTQYF
TRBJ2-7 15 TRBV6-7 CASSYTLKRVYEQYF
TRBJ2-5 13 TRBV5-6 CASSLLGGETQYF
TRBJ2-5 13 TRBV29-1 CSVDGAAQETQYF
TRBJ2-1 12 TRBV6-2/TRBV6-3 CATTTNYNEQFF
TRBJ1-5 14 TRBV30 CAWSGGSPNQPQHF
TRBJ2-7 16 TRBV7-2 CASSIGGLAIVYEQYF
TRBJ2-3 14 TRBV5-5 CASRVSGKADTQYF
TRBJ2-1 12 TRBV2 CASRLVPNEQFF
TRBJ2-1 16 TRBV20-1 CSARDPASTSPREQFF
TRBJ2-1 16 TRBV7-9 CASSFQTSARPNEQFF
TRBJ2-3 14 TRBV20-1 CSARGTGARNTQYF
TRBJ1-1 15 TRBV14 CASSQDRRPPSEAFF
TRBJ2-3 17 TRBV6-2/TRBV6-3 CASRPIGLADYTDTQYF
TRBJ1-3 15 TRBV9 CASSVTGGNGNTIYF
TRBJ2-4 13 TRBV6-2/TRBV6-3 CASGLTGIHIQYF
TRBJ1-1 13 TRBV19 CASSRPAALEAFF
TRBJ1-1 14 TRBV20-1 CSARDRRARTEAFF
TRBJ1-5 15 TRBV5-6 CASSSGTGGGQPQHF
TRBJ2-2 12 TRBV29-1 CSGSGSTGELFF
TRBJ1-6 14 TRBV10-3 CAISSGSYNSPLHF
TRBJ1-2 15 TRBV2 CASNNRDRVGDGYTF
TRBJ2-2 15 TRBV2 CASSYRGVVTGELFF
TRBJ2-6 17 TRBV2 CASSIPGGEAGANVLTF